This T cell receptor beta chain appears in the sequencing data of a study of shared clonotypes between healthy human individuals. Study-wide points: Between a handful of donors, naive CD4 clonotypes were shared at a level of about 5%. A reduction in generation probabilities was seen for non-shared clonotypes relative to those shared by all four donors. Larger richness was generally estimated for naive than memory subsets.

CD45RO-negative, CCR7-selected cells formed the naive CD8 fraction, which excluded terminally differentiated effector memory CD45RA+ cells. This CDR3 spans 14 amino acids. The germline CDR1 and CDR2 sequences are MGHRA and YSYEKL. Trimming at V came to 6 bases and at J to 1 base, leaving 4 bases not matched to a gene. Produced via immunoSEQ multiplex PCR; TCRdb's table is partial and in-frame only. The sample gives fewer than 700,000 clones, 85% to 95% of which show up once; approximately 0.11% is in the top ten. To note about this clone: What it recognizes is unknown.

This sequence joins TRBV4-1 and TRBJ2-3, with 7 bases lining up with TRBD2. The clonotype originates from a woman aged 25 to 39 in good health. The sequenced sample consisted of naive CD8+ T cells sorted from blood. DNA for the CDR3: TGCGCCAGCAGTCTTGGACTAGGCACAGATACGCAGTATTTT. This gives the protein CASSLGLGTDTQYF.